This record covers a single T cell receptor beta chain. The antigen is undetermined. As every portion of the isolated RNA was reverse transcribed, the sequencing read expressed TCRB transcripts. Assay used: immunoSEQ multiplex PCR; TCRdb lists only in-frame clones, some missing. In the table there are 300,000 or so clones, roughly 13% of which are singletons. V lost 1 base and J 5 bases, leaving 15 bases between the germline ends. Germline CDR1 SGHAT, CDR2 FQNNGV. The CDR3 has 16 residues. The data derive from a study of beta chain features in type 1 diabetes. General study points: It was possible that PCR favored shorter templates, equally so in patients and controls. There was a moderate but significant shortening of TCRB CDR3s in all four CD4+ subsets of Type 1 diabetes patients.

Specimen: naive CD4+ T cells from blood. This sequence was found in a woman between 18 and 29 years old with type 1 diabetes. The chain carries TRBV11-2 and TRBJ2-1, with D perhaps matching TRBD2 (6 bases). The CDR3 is CASSLAGVSFDNEQFF. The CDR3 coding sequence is TGTGCCAGCAGCTTAGCGGGAGTAAGTTTCGACAATGAGCAGTTCTTC.